The sequence of this TCR beta chain was determined in a study of read filtering for tumor transcriptome and immune sequencing. This clonotype was observed many times. Its antigen is unidentified. Study-level results: Correlation between methods rose after single-read clonotypes were removed.

V lost 1 base and J lost 1, with 7 bases in between. This CDR3 contains 14 residues. Germline V gene lookup returns CDR1 SEHNR and CDR2 FQNEAQ (reference sequence). This library used approximately 390 ng RNA and molecular barcoded adaptors spanning alpha/delta and beta/gamma chains. TCRdb re-derived calls from the reads in MiXCR, one entry per CDR3 protein. Of about 40,000 distinct CDR3 sequences detected, about 11% appear once; the ten largest clones hold approximately 30%. The chain joins TRBV7-9 to TRBJ2-5; D ambiguous. The receptor's source is a donor at least 40 years old with multiple myeloma. Sequenced material: a population of CD138-negative cells sorted from bone marrow. The CDR3 DNA reads as TGTGCCAGCAGCTTAGGGGGAATCCAAGAGACCCAGTACTTC. Its translation: CASSLGGIQETQYF.